Given below is one T cell receptor (beta chain) in context. Its antigen remains unknown. The CDR3 is 18 residues long. V trimming: 0 bases; J trimming: 0 bases; junction bases outside the gene matches: 8. Germline V lookup: CDR1 LGHNA, CDR2 YNFKEQ. The data were obtained in a study of cytomegalovirus exposure and HLA in healthy donors. Study-level background: The same platform used for the 500 to 850 first-cohort repertoires was also used for the roughly 120 validation repertoires, as a later analysis reported.

Some clones are missing from TCRdb's copy, which holds only in-frame ones; the method was immunoSEQ multiplex PCR. The sample consists of about 89,000 clones, approximately 88% of them appearing once. Study findings and constraints: Reports credit the classifier with highly specific, highly sensitive diagnosis of cytomegalovirus status. According to a subsequent analysis, TCR clusters identified in the first cohort showed a tendency to co-occur across the roughly 120 validation repertoires.

This clonotype was sampled from a woman aged 18-29 years in good health and CMV-seropositive. V and J are TRBV4-2 and TRBJ2-4; 7 nucleotides agree with TRBD1. The sequencing input was PBMCs. As DNA, the CDR3 is TGTGCCAGCAGCCAAGAACAGGGGCACCCCTTAGCCAAAAACATTCAGTACTTC. Translation gives CASSQEQGHPLAKNIQYF.